This T cell receptor (beta chain) came from a study of OX40 agonist ivuxolimab in advanced cancers. About the research overall: Recorded diagnoses for dose-escalation patients were hepatocellular carcinoma, melanoma, renal cell or head and neck cancer. General study results and limits: Both blood CD4+ and CD8+ T cells showed clonal growth by week 6 at 0.1 to 3.0 mg/kg.

Points on this clone: What it recognizes is unknown.

TCRdb's copy holds only in-frame clones and misses some; the assay was immunoSEQ multiplex PCR. This table holds almost 85,000 clones, about 88% found once. The ends were cut back, 0 bases at V and 4 bases at J, with 10 bases in the middle. Germline CDR1 MNHEY, CDR2 SMNVEV (reference sequence). The CDR3 is 15 amino acids. The J gene is TRBJ2-1, the V gene TRBV27; a weak D match, TRBD2 (6 bases). The TCR originated in an adult with an advanced solid tumor such as melanoma, head and neck, liver or kidney cancer. The specimen comprised CD4+ or CD8+ T cells sorted from blood, sampled in a trial of the OX40 agonist ivuxolimab. The CDR3: CASSLSVGGYNEQFF. CDR3 bases: TGTGCCAGCAGTTTATCCGTCGGGGGATACAATGAGCAGTTCTTC.